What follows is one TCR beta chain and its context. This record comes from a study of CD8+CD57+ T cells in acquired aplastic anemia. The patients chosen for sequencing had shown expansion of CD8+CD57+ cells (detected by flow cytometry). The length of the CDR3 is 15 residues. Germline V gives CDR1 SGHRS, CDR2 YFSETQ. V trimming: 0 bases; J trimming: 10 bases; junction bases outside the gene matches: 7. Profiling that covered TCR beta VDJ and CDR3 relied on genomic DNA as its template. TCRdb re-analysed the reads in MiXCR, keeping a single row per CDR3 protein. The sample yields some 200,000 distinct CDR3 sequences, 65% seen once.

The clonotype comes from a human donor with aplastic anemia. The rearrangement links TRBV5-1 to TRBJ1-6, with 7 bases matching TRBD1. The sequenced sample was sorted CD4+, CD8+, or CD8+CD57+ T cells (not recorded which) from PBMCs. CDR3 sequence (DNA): TGCGCCAGCAGCTTGGCCGGCAGGGGGAGATCACCCCTCCACTTT. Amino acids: CASSLAGRGRSPLHF. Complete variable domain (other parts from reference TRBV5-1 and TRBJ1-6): KAGVTQTPRYLIKTRGQQVTLSCSPISGHRSVSWYQQTPGQGLQFLFEYFSETQRNKGNFPGRFSGRQFSNSRSEMNVSTLELGDSALYLCASSLAGRGRSPLHFGNGTRLTVT.